The TCR beta chain under discussion was sequenced for a study of response to subunit inactivated influenza vaccine. This CDR3 has 15 amino acids. Germline V CDR1 and CDR2: SGHVS, FNYEAQ. The V gene lost 1 base and the J gene lost 0 bases, with 4 bases spanning the gap. TCRdb re-analysed the RT-PCR reads in MiXCR, keeping a single row per CDR3 protein. The profile covers hundreds of thousands of distinct CDR3 sequences, with about 15% appearing a single time and under 14% taken by the ten largest. The input for sequencing was PBMCs from blood, taken 12 days after vaccination. The source is a man aged 50 or older who received an inactivated influenza vaccine. This rearrangement joins TRBV7-6 to TRBJ2-6, with no clear D. DNA for the CDR3: TGTGCCAGCAGCTTAGTTAACTCTGGGGCCAACGTCCTGACTTTC. Amino acids: CASSLVNSGANVLTF. Using reference TRBV7-6 and TRBJ2-6 for the parts outside the CDR3, the full variable domain is GAGVSQSPRYKVTKRGQDVALRCDPISGHVSLYWYRQALGQGPEFLTYFNYEAQQDKSGLPNDRFSAERPEGSISTLTIQRTEQRDSAMYRCASSLVNSGANVLTFGAGSRLTVL.